The rows below give T cell receptor beta chains drawn from one sample of a study of cytotoxic CD8 clonotypes in ibrutinib-treated CLL. TCRdb's copy holds only in-frame clones and misses some; the assay was immunoSEQ multiplex PCR. This table has some 14,000 clones, around 68% appearing once. The material sequenced was PBMCs, taken before ibrutinib treatment. These receptors were collected from a human donor with chronic lymphocytic leukemia. Both conserved end residues are trimmed from each CDR3.

J,V,CDR3
TRBJ2-7,TRBV7-6,ASSLAPRRGEQY
TRBJ1-4,TRBV18,ASSPQIVPGRRSTNEKLF
TRBJ2-3,TRBV18,ASIHFRGRPDTQY
TRBJ2-3,TRBV7-2,ASSLGDLNTQY
TRBJ2-3,TRBV7-3,ASSSGRTDTQY
TRBJ1-1,TRBV7-9,ASSLPGGTEAF
TRBJ1-5,TRBV19,ASSHTGGAGNQPQH
TRBJ1-2,TRBV28,ASSFGGYGYT
TRBJ2-3,TRBV7-9,ASSPGLAGGLTDTQY
TRBJ2-5,TRBV2,ASIPRDSLDQETQY
TRBJ2-6,TRBV1,TSRQFCLCTKSGQRSRANVLT
TRBJ2-1,TRBV2,ASTARLAADPPYNEQF
TRBJ1-1,TRBV6-5,ASSYPGGTEAF
TRBJ1-2,TRBV10-3,AISDARDGTRGYT
TRBJ2-3,TRBV11-3,ASSFGGYTDTQY
TRBJ2-1,TRBV13,ASSTRDYLEQF
TRBJ2-5,TRBV28,ASTSGALETQY
TRBJ1-2,TRBV12-2,ASRRTGSHYGYT
TRBJ2-1,TRBV7-2,ASSRLERYNEQF
TRBJ1-2,TRBV7-9,ASSLGDGSNYGYT
TRBJ2-5,TRBV15,ATSRGPRQETQY
TRBJ2-5,TRBV18,ASSPLGSLETQY
TRBJ2-2,TRBV5-4,ASSFRRKGPLF